This entry is about one T cell receptor (beta chain). This specimen belongs to a study of blood T cell repertoires in COVID-19. Whole-study context: Italy, Spain and the United States were the sources of the convalescent and acute COVID-19 samples.

The Seattle patients joined while their infection was active and were tracked longitudinally afterward. Authors' data handling: Researchers report that nucleated cell counts were estimated from reference gene primer amplification. The protocol was immunoSEQ multiplex PCR, while the TCRdb copy is restricted to in-frame clones and leaves out a portion. The V and J calls and clone size come from that table; D and trimming were worked out from the DNA. This table has about 210,000 clones, roughly 80% appearing once. This CDR3 is built from 15 residues. Germline assignment: CDR1 SGDLS and CDR2 YYNGEE. Between the trimmed V and J ends, which lost 0 bases and 4 bases, there was a span of 13 bases.

Input material: peripheral blood. This clonotype was obtained from an elderly woman with COVID-19, enrolled during active disease. This chain links TRBV9 with TRBJ1-2; tentative D call: TRBD1 (5 bases). The CDR3 nucleotides are TGTGCCAGCAGCGTAGAGGGGAACAGCATCTATGGCTACACCTTC. It specifies CASSVEGNSIYGYTF.